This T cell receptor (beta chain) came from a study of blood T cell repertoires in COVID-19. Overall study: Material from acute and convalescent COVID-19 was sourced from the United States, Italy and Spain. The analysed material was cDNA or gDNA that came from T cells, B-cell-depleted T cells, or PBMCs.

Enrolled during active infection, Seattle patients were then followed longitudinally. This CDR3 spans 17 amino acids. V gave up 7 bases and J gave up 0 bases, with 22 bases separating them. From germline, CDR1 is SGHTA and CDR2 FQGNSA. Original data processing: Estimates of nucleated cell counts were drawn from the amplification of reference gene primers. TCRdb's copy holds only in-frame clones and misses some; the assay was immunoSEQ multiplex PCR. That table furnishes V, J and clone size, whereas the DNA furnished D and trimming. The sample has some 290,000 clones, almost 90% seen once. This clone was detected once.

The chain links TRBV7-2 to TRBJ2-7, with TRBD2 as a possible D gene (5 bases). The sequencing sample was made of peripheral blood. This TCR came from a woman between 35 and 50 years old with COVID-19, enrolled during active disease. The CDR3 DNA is TGTGCCAGCAATCCTAGTAGTGGGAGACCTAGCTCCTACGAGCAGTACTTC. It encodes CASNPSSGRPSSYEQYF.